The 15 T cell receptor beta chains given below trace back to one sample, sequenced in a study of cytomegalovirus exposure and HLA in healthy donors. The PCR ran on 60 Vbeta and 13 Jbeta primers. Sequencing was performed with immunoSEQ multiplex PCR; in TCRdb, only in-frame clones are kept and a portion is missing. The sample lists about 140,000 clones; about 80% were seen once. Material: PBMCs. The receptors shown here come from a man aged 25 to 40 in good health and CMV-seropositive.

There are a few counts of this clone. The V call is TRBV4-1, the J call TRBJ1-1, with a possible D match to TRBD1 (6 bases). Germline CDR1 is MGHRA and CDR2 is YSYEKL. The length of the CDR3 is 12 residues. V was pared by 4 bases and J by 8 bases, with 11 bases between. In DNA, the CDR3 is TGCGCCAGCAGCCCTCAGGGGTTAGAAGCTTTCTTT. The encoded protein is CASSPQGLEAFF.

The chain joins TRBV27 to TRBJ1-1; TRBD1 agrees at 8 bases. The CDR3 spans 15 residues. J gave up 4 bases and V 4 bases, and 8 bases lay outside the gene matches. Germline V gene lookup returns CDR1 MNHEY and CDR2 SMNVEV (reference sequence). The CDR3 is CASSSQGAPGTEAFF. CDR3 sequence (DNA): TGTGCCAGCAGTTCTCAGGGGGCGCCGGGCACTGAAGCTTTCTTT.

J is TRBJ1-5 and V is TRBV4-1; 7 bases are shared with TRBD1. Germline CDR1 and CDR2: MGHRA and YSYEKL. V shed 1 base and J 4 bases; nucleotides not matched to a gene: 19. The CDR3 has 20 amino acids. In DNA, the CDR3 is TGCGCCAGCAGCCAAGGACCGGGACCGCAGGGGGGCCAGCCAAATCAGCCCCAGCATTTT. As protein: CASSQGPGPQGGQPNQPQHF.

The CDR3 is CASTSSGGYNEQFF. CDR3 bases: TGTGCCAGCACCTCCTCCGGGGGCTACAATGAGCAGTTCTTC. The chain is built from TRBV28 and TRBJ2-1, with D possibly matching TRBD2 (6 bases). Trimming took 7 bases from V and 3 from J, leaving 13 bases between them. CDR3 length: 14 amino acids. Germline CDR1 MDHEN, CDR2 SYDVKM. Full variable domain (remainder filled in from reference TRBV28 and TRBJ2-1): DVKVTQSSRYLVKRTGEKVFLECVQDMDHENMFWYRQDPGLGLRLIYFSYDVKMKEKGDIPEGYSVSREKKERFSLILESASTNQTSMYLCASTSSGGYNEQFFGPGTRLTVL.

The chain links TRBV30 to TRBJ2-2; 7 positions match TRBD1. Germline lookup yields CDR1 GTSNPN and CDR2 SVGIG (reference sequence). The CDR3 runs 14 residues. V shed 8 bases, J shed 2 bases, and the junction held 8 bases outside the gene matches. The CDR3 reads CATAGTANTGELFF. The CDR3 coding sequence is TGTGCCACAGCCGGGACAGCAAACACCGGGGAGCTGTTTTTT.

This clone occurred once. The CDR3, as DNA: TGTGCCAGCAGCTCAAGGTCGGGTAGCGGGGCGACAGATACGCAGTATTTT. Translating gives CASSSRSGSGATDTQYF. The gene calls are TRBV7-8 and TRBJ2-3; TRBD2 matches at 8 bases. The germline gives CDR1 SGHVS, CDR2 FQNEAQ. This CDR3 spans 17 amino acids. Trimming cost V 4 bases and J 3 bases; bases outside gene matches: 12.

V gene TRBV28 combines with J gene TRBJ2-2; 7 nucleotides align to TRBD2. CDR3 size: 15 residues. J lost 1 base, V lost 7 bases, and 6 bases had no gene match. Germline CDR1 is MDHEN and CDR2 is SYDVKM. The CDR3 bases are TGTGCCAGCAAGTTCGCGGGGGAGAACACCGGGGAGCTGTTTTTT. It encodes CASKFAGENTGELFF. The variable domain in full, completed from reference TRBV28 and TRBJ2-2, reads DVKVTQSSRYLVKRTGEKVFLECVQDMDHENMFWYRQDPGLGLRLIYFSYDVKMKEKGDIPEGYSVSREKKERFSLILESASTNQTSMYLCASKFAGENTGELFFGEGSRLTVL.

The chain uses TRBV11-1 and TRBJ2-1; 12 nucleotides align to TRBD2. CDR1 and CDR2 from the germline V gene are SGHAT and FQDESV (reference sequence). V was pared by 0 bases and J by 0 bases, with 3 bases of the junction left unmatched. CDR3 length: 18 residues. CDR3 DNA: TGTGCCAGCAGCTTAGCGGGACTAGCGGGCCTCTCCTACAATGAGCAGTTCTTC. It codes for CASSLAGLAGLSYNEQFF.

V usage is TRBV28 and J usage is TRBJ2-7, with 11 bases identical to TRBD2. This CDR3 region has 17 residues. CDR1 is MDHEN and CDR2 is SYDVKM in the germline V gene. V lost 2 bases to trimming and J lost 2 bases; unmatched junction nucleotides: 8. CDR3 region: CASSLVILAGEAYEQYF. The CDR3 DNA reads TGTGCCAGCAGTTTAGTGATACTAGCGGGGGAGGCCTACGAGCAGTACTTC.

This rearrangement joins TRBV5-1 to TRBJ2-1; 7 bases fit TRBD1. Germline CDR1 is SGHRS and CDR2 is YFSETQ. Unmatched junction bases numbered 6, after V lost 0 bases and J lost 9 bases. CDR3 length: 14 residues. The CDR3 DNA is TGCGCCAGCAGCTTGGCCACCGAGGGGGCTGAGCAGTTCTTC. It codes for CASSLATEGAEQFF. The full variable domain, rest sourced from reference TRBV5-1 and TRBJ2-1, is KAGVTQTPRYLIKTRGQQVTLSCSPISGHRSVSWYQQTPGQGLQFLFEYFSETQRNKGNFPGRFSGRQFSNSRSEMNVSTLELGDSALYLCASSLATEGAEQFFGPGTRLTVL.

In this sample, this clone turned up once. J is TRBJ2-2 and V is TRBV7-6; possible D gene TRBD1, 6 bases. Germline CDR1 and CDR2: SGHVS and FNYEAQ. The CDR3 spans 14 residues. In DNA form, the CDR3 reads TGTGCTGTCCTTCGGGGACAGAACACCGGGGAGCTGTTTTTT. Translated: CAVLRGQNTGELFF.

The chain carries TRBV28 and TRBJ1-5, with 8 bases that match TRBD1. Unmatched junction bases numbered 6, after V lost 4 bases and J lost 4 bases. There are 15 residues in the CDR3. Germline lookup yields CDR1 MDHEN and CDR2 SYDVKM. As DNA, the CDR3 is TGTGCCAGCAGTTCCGGACAGGGCCTTAATCAGCCCCAGCATTTT. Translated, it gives CASSSGQGLNQPQHF.

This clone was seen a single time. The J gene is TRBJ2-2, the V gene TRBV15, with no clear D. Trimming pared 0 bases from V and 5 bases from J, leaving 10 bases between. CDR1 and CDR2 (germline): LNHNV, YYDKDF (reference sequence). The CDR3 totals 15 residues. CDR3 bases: TGTGCCACCAGCAGAGACCCAACAATTACCGGGGAGCTGTTTTTT. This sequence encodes CATSRDPTITGELFF.

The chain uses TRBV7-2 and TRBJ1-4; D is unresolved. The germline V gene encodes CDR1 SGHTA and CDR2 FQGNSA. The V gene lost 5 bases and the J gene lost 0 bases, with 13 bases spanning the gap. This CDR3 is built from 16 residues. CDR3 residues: CASSPTIFATNEKLFF. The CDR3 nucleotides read TGTGCCAGCAGCCCTACCATCTTTGCAACTAATGAAAAACTGTTTTTT.

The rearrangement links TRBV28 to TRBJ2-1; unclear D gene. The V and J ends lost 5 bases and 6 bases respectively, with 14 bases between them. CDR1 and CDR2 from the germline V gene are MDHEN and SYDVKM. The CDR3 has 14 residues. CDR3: CASSRLGQLNEQFF. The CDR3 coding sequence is TGTGCCAGCAGTAGGCTAGGTCAGCTCAATGAGCAGTTCTTC.